The 22 T cell receptor beta chains below were found in one sample sequenced in a study of control samples from healthy donors and cancer patients (dated by TCRdb to 2018 to 2021). The library was prepared using the immunoSEQ multiplex PCR assay. Not all clones reach the TCRdb copy of this immuneACCESS table, which keeps in-frame sequences only. Checked studies attribute under half of the gap to unresolved V genes and leave the rest unexplained. The sample table shows more than 140,000 clones, and roughly 89% are seen once. The biggest ten clones account for around 7.3% of the sample. The sample consisted of blood. The receptors come from a man younger than 35 in good health.

V gene TRBV2 combines with J gene TRBJ1-2; D may be TRBD1 (6 bases). Germline CDR1 SNHLY, CDR2 FYNNEI. The CDR3 consists of 16 residues. Trimming took off 6 bases at V and 1 base at J, with 18 bases between the two ends. The chain's CDR3 is CASRPGHRENNYGYTF. In DNA, the CDR3 is TGTGCCAGCAGGCCGGGACACCGGGAGAATAACTATGGCTACACCTTC.

The rearrangement uses TRBV5-1 and TRBJ2-1, with D perhaps assigned TRBD1 or TRBD2 (5 bases each). V was cut by 1 base and J by 9 bases, with 11 bases left in between. CDR3 length: 13 amino acids. CDR1 is SGHRS and CDR2 is YFSETQ in the germline V gene. CDR3 bases: TGCGCCAGCAGCTTGTCCGGGGACGGTGAGCAGTTCTTC. This gives the protein CASSLSGDGEQFF.

This rearrangement joins TRBV11-2 to TRBJ1-3, with D tentatively TRBD1 (6 bases). Per germline, CDR1 SGHAT and CDR2 FQNNGV. V shed 3 bases and J shed 8 bases, with 14 bases lying between them. The CDR3 extends over 14 amino acids. The CDR3 sequence: CASSLAGGLDTIYF. The CDR3 DNA reads as TGTGCCAGCAGCTTGGCCGGGGGGCTGGACACCATATATTTT.

The chain carries TRBV7-9 and TRBJ2-3; 9 bases line up with TRBD2. The ends lost 0 bases at V and 2 bases at J; junction bases unmatched: 3. Germline assignment: CDR1 SEHNR and CDR2 FQNEAQ (reference sequence). The CDR3 spans 16 residues. The DNA of the CDR3 is TGTGCCAGCAGCTTAGCCTTAGCGGGGGCCACAGATACGCAGTATTTT. Protein: CASSLALAGATDTQYF.

V usage is TRBV2 and J usage is TRBJ1-6, with D maybe TRBD1 (5 bases). V lost 4 bases and J 0 bases, leaving 7 bases between the germline ends. The CDR3 has 15 amino acids. Per the germline V gene, CDR1 is SNHLY and CDR2 is FYNNEI. Here the CDR3 DNA reads TGTGCCAGCAGTGCAGACAGCTCCTATAATTCACCCCTCCACTTT. It yields the protein CASSADSSYNSPLHF. The full variable domain, completed using reference TRBV2 and TRBJ1-6, is EPEVTQTPSHQVTQMGQEVILRCVPISNHLYFYWYRQILGQKVEFLVSFYNNEISEKSEIFDDQFSVERPDGSNFTLKIRSTKLEDSAMYFCASSADSSYNSPLHFGNGTRLTVT.

The V gene is TRBV6-4, the J gene TRBJ1-2, with 7 positions matching TRBD1. Germline CDR1 MRHNA, CDR2 SNTAGT. This CDR3 has 17 residues. The V and J ends lost 7 bases and 1 base, in that order; junction bases with no gene match: 15. CDR3 amino acids: CASTPTLRDRHNYGYTF. The CDR3 nucleotides are TGTGCCAGCACTCCTACCCTCCGGGACAGACATAACTATGGCTACACCTTC.

This chain uses TRBV6-6 with TRBJ2-7; tentative D call: TRBD2 (6 bases). Germline V gene data show CDR1 as MNHNY and CDR2 as SVGAGI (reference sequence). The CDR3 consists of 14 residues. The ends were cut back, 7 bases at V and 0 bases at J, with 13 bases in the middle. The CDR3 here is CASKRGLSSYEQYF. The CDR3 DNA reads TGTGCCAGCAAACGGGGACTCTCCTCCTACGAGCAGTACTTC.

The chain combines TRBV19 with TRBJ1-5, with D maybe TRBD1 (5 bases). The CDR3 has 17 amino acids. CDR1 LNHDA and CDR2 SQIVND come from the germline V gene (reference sequence). V was clipped by 5 bases and J by 0 bases, with 17 bases between them. CDR3 coding DNA: TGTGCCAGTAGTCGCAGGGACCCAGCCCATAGCAATCAGCCCCAGCATTTT. The encoded protein is CASSRRDPAHSNQPQHF.

Regarding this clone: Other nucleotide sequences in the sample specify the same CDR3. The J gene is TRBJ1-3, the V gene TRBV7-2; D is ambiguous. The CDR3 is 16 residues long. V lost 5 bases, J lost 0 bases, and 14 bases lay in between. Per the germline V gene, CDR1 is SGHTA and CDR2 is FQGNSA. The CDR3 is CASSPRRDSSGNTIYF. CDR3 sequence (DNA): TGTGCCAGCAGCCCCAGACGGGATAGCTCTGGAAACACCATATATTTT.

The chain has TRBV28 and TRBJ1-5, with unresolved D. Germline V gene data show CDR1 as MDHEN and CDR2 as SYDVKM. There are 14 residues in the CDR3. Trimming removed 5 bases from V and 3 bases from J, with 11 bases in between. CDR3 sequence (DNA): TGTGCCAGCAGTCCTCTCTTATCCAATCAGCCCCAGCATTTT. Translating it yields CASSPLLSNQPQHF.

This chain joins TRBV7-9 and TRBJ1-6; the D gene is possibly TRBD1 (5 bases). The CDR3 is made up of 16 amino acids. The V end lost 4 bases, the J end lost 8 bases, and 18 bases lay between the germline ends. Germline V gene lookup returns CDR1 SEHNR and CDR2 FQNEAQ (reference sequence). CDR3: CASSSPGAGTHSPLHF. The CDR3, as DNA: TGTGCCAGCAGCTCTCCGGGAGCCGGGACCCATTCACCCCTCCACTTT.

The rearrangement links TRBV6-6 to TRBJ1-1; D call uncertain. CDR3 length: 15 residues. V gave up 8 bases and J gave up 1 base, with 17 bases separating them. Germline V CDR1 and CDR2: MNHNY, SVGAGI (reference sequence). CDR3 residues: CASRLREGQNTEAFF. The DNA for the CDR3 is TGTGCCAGCCGACTTCGAGAGGGCCAGAACACTGAAGCTTTCTTT.

This sequence joins TRBV25-1 and TRBJ2-7; D is undetermined. V was clipped by 8 bases and J by 0 bases, with 17 bases between them. The CDR3 runs 15 residues. Germline CDR1 is MGHDK and CDR2 is SYGVNS. Here the CDR3 reads CASAPVVAGSYEQYF. CDR3 bases: TGTGCCAGCGCCCCGGTGGTCGCAGGCTCCTACGAGCAGTACTTC.

The chain recombines TRBV6-5 with TRBJ1-1; D is unclear. CDR3 length: 15 residues. Germline CDR1 MNHEY, CDR2 SVGAGI. V gave up 0 bases and J gave up 1 base, with 9 bases separating them. The CDR3: CASSYSGWGNTEAFF. CDR3 DNA: TGTGCCAGCAGTTACTCGGGGTGGGGGAACACTGAAGCTTTCTTT.

With respect to this clone: One junction end does not reproduce the germline sequence, and a read error may be involved. The CDR3 reads CASSIDREREKLFF. Written as DNA, the CDR3 is TGTGCCAGTAGCATAGACAGGGAGAGGGAAAAACTGTTTTTT. V and J are TRBV19 and TRBJ1-4; 7 bases are a match to TRBD1. The CDR3 is 14 amino acids. Germline-derived CDR1 and CDR2 are LNHDA and SQIVND (reference sequence). Full variable domain (rest looked up from reference TRBV19 and TRBJ1-4): DGGITQSPKYLFRKEGQNVTLSCEQNLNHDAMYWYRQDPGQGLRLIYYSQIVNDFQKGDIAEGYSVSREKKESFPLTVTSAQKNPTAFYLCASSIDREREKLFFGSGTQLSVL.

A single count supports this clone. The chain couples TRBV30 to TRBJ1-5; 8 nucleotides align to TRBD1. The CDR3 is 14 residues long. V lost 2 bases to trimming and J lost 4 bases; unmatched junction nucleotides: 4. Germline V gene data show CDR1 as GTSNPN and CDR2 as SVGIG (reference sequence). CDR3 loop: CAWSPNRGNQPQHF. The CDR3 region has the DNA TGTGCCTGGAGTCCAAACAGGGGGAATCAGCCCCAGCATTTT.

This clone appeared a few times. Other DNA sequences in this specimen translate into the identical CDR3. This CDR3 is CASSVGTGVYEQYF. The CDR3 nucleotides are TGTGCCAGCAGCGTAGGGACAGGTGTGTACGAGCAGTACTTC. The chain links TRBV9 to TRBJ2-7, with 7 bases that match TRBD1. The germline V gene encodes CDR1 SGDLS and CDR2 YYNGEE. This CDR3 has 14 amino acids. J was trimmed by 4 bases and V by 0 bases; bases with no gene match: 4. The full variable domain, completed using reference TRBV9 and TRBJ2-7, is DSGVTQTPKHLITATGQRVTLRCSPRSGDLSVYWYQQSLDQGLQFLIQYYNGEERAKGNILERFSAQQFPDLHSELNLSSLELGDSALYFCASSVGTGVYEQYFGPGTRLTVT.

This sequence joins TRBV10-1 and TRBJ2-1; TRBD2 aligns across 14 bases. Germline CDR1 WNHNN, CDR2 SYGVQD (reference sequence). CDR3 length: 15 amino acids. Trimming took 3 bases from V and 10 from J; bases not matched to a gene: 5. In nucleotides, the CDR3 is TGCGCCAGCAGTGAAGGACTAGCGGGGGGCGGGGAGCAGTTCTTC. It translates to CASSEGLAGGGEQFF.

This chain joins TRBV7-3 and TRBJ1-4; D is perhaps TRBD1 (5 bases). The CDR3 extends over 14 amino acids. V was cut by 8 bases and J by 4 bases, with 14 bases left in between. Germline assignment: CDR1 SGHTA and CDR2 FQGTGA. The CDR3: CASYGGADNEKLFF. CDR3 nucleotide sequence: TGTGCCAGCTACGGAGGGGCGGATAATGAAAAACTGTTTTTT. The whole variable domain, remainder taken from reference TRBV7-3 and TRBJ1-4, is GAGVSQTPSNKVTEKGKYVELRCDPISGHTALYWYRQSLGQGPEFLIYFQGTGAADDSGLPNDRFFAVRPEGSVSTLKIQRTERGDSAVYLCASYGGADNEKLFFGSGTQLSVL.

The genes are TRBV7-9 and TRBJ2-7; D may be TRBD1 (7 bases). This CDR3 contains 14 residues. The V gene's germline CDR1 is SEHNR and CDR2 FQNEAQ (reference sequence). V was shortened by 5 bases and J by 3 bases, with 14 bases between the two germline ends. The CDR3 DNA is TGTGCCAGCAGCCCCAGGGGGGACAGCTACGAGCAGTACTTC. Amino acids: CASSPRGDSYEQYF.

This chain uses TRBV13 with TRBJ2-1; weak D call: TRBD2 (6 bases). Trimming stripped 1 base from V and 4 bases from J, with 8 bases between. The CDR3 sequence is 14 residues long. Germline V gene data show CDR1 as PRHDT and CDR2 as FYEKMQ (reference sequence). CDR3: CASSLVAGYNEQFF. In DNA form, the CDR3 reads TGTGCCAGCAGCTTAGTCGCGGGGTACAATGAGCAGTTCTTC.

The chain has TRBV30 and TRBJ2-2; D unclear. Trimming shortened V by 3 bases and J by 5 bases, and 13 bases separated the two germline ends. Germline lookup yields CDR1 GTSNPN and CDR2 SVGIG (reference sequence). This CDR3 region has 14 residues. CDR3 amino acids: CAWRQIAPTGELFF. The CDR3 DNA sequence: TGTGCCTGGAGGCAGATAGCCCCAACCGGGGAGCTGTTTTTT.